Sequencing of this T cell receptor beta chain was carried out in a study of hypomethylating agent response in myelodysplastic syndrome. Study conclusions and caveats: Analysis covered a small cohort of just 11 patients.

For this clone: Antigen unknown.

V was pared by 0 bases and J by 16 bases, with 12 bases of the junction left unmatched. Looked up from germline, CDR1 is LGHNA and CDR2 is YNFKEQ. The CDR3 has 15 residues. Sequenced by immunoSEQ multiplex PCR; TCRdb stores in-frame clones only, minus some. The top ten clones hold 27% of a sample with under 4,000 clones, roughly four fifths of them seen once. The V gene is TRBV4-2, the J gene TRBJ2-1, with 10 bases identical to TRBD2. The source material was bone marrow, sampled before or after starting hypomethylating agent treatment for myelodysplastic syndrome (not recorded which). The TCR comes from a human donor with myelodysplastic syndrome. DNA of the CDR3: TGTGCCAGCAGCCAAGATCGAGCGGGGGGGCCCGTTCCCTTCTTC. This encodes CASSQDRAGGPVPFF.